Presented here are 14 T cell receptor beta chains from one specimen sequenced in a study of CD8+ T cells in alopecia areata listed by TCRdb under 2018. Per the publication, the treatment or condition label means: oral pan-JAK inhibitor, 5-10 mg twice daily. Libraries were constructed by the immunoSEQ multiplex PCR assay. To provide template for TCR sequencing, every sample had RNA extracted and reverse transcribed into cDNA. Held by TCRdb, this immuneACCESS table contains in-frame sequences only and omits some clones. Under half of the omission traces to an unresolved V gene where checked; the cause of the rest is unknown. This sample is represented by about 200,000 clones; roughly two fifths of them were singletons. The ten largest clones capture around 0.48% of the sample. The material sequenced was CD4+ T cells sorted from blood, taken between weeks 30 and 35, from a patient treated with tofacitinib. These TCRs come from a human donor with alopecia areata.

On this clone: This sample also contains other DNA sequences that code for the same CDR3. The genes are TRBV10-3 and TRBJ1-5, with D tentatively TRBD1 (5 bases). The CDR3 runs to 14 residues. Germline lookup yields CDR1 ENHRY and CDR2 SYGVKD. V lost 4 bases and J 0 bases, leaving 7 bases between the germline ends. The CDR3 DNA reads TGTGCCATCAGTGTGGGGGATAGCAATCAGCCCCAGCATTTT. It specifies CAISVGDSNQPQHF.

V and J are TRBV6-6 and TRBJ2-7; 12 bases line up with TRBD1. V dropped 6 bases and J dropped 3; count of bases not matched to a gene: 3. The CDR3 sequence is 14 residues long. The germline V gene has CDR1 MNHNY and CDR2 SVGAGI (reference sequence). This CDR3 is CASSRDRGHYEQYF. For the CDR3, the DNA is TGTGCCAGCAGCCGGGACAGGGGGCACTACGAGCAGTACTTC.

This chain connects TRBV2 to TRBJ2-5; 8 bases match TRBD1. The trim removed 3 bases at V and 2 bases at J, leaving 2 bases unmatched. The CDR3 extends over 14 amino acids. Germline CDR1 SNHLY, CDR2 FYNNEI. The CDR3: CASSDRTGQETQYF. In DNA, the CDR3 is TGTGCCAGCAGTGACAGGACAGGGCAAGAGACCCAGTACTTC.

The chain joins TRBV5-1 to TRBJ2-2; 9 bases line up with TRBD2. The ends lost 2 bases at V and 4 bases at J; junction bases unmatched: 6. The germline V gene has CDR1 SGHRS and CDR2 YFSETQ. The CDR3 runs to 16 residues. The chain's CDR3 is CASSFDLAGRTGELFF. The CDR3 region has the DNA TGCGCCAGCAGCTTCGACCTAGCGGGACGCACCGGGGAGCTGTTTTTT.

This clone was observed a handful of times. CDR3 bases: TGTGCCAGCAGCTTAGCGGGGGGCCTCAATCAGCCCCAGCATTTT. Its translation: CASSLAGGLNQPQHF. The V call is TRBV7-2, the J call TRBJ1-5; D may be TRBD1 (6 bases). Per the germline V gene, CDR1 is SGHTA and CDR2 is FQGNSA. This CDR3 has 15 amino acids. Trimming pared 0 bases from V and 3 bases from J, leaving 9 bases between.

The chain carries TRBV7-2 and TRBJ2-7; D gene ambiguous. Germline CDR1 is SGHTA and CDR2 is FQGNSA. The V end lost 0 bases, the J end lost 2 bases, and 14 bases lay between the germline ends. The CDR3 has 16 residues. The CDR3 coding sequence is TGTGCCAGCAGCTTAGCGCTCCCCCTTGGGACCTACGAGCAGTACTTC. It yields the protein CASSLALPLGTYEQYF.

The CDR3 is CASSFDRYTDTQYF. In DNA form, the CDR3 reads TGTGCCAGCAGCTTCGACAGATACACAGATACGCAGTATTTT. The chain has TRBV7-3 and TRBJ2-3; TRBD1 is a possible D gene (5 bases). Trimming stripped 3 bases from V and 2 bases from J, with 9 bases between. The CDR3 runs 14 residues. Germline V lookup: CDR1 SGHTA, CDR2 FQGTGA.

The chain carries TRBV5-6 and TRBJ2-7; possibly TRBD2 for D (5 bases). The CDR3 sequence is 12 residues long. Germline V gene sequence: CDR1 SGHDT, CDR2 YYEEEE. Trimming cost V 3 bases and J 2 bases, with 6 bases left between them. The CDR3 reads CASSSGTYEQYF. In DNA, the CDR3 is TGTGCCAGCAGCTCCGGGACCTACGAGCAGTACTTC. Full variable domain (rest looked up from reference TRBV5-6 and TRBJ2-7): DAGVTQSPTHLIKTRGQQVTLRCSPKSGHDTVSWYQQALGQGPQFIFQYYEEEERQRGNFPDRFSGHQFPNYSSELNVNALLLGDSALYLCASSSGTYEQYFGPGTRLTVT.

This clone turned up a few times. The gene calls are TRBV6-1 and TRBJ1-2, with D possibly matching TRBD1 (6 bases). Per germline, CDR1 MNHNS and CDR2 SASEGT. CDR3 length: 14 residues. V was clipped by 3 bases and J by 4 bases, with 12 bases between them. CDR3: CASSDPDRPYGYTF. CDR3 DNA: TGTGCCAGCAGTGACCCCGACAGGCCCTATGGCTACACCTTC.

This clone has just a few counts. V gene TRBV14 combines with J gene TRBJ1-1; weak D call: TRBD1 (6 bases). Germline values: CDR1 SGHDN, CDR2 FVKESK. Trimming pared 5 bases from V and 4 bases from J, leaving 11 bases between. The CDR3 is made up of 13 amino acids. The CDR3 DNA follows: TGTGCCAGCAGCAGCACAGGGAGCACTGAAGCTTTCTTT. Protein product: CASSSTGSTEAFF.

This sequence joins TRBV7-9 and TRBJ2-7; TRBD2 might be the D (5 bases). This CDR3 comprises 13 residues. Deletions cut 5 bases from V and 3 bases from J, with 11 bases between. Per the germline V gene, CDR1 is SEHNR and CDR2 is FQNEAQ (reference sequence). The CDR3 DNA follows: TGTGCCAGCAGCCGCGGGTCTAACTACGAGCAGTACTTC. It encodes CASSRGSNYEQYF. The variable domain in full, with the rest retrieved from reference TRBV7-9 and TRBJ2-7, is DTGVSQNPRHKITKRGQNVTFRCDPISEHNRLYWYRQTLGQGPEFLTYFQNEAQLEKSRLLSDRFSAERPKGSFSTLEIQRTEQGDSAMYLCASSRGSNYEQYFGPGTRLTVT.

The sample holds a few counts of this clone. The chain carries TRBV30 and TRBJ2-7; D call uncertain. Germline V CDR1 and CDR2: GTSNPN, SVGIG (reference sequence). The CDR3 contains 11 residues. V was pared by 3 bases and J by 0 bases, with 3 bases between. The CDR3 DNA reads TGTGCCTGGAGCCACTCCTACGAGCAGTACTTC. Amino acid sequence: CAWSHSYEQYF.

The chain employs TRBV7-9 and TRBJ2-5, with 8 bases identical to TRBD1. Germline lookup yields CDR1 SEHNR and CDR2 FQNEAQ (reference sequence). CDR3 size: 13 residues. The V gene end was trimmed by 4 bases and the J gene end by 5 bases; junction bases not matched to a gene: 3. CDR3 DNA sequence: TGTGCCAGCAGCTCGGGACAGGTGGAGACCCAGTACTTC. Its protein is CASSSGQVETQYF.

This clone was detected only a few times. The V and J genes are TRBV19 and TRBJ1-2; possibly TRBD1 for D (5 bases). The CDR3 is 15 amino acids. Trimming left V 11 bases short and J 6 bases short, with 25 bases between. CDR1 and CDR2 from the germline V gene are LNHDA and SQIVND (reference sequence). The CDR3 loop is CARLAPGTTSNGYTF. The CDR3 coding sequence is TGTGCCCGTCTCGCTCCCGGGACCACCAGCAATGGCTACACCTTC.